A single sample gave rise to the 20 T cell receptor beta chains below, sequenced in a study of T-cell memory formation after mild COVID-19. Each CDR3 protein is one row after TCRdb ran MiXCR on the 5' RACE reads. Of around 400,000 distinct CDR3 sequences listed, approximately 24% are singletons. The sequencing input was PBMCs or a T cell subset sorted from them (not recorded which). These receptor sequences come from an adult woman who had mild COVID-19 (a few samples of this study predate the infection). Cell type and time point are not known.

The V gene is TRBV6-5, the J gene TRBJ2-7; perhaps TRBD1 as D (5 bases). This CDR3 is 13 amino acids long. In germline, CDR1 is MNHEY, CDR2 SVGAGI. V lost 6 bases to trimming and J lost 5 bases, with 14 bases between them. CDR3: CASRPTDVDEQYF. The CDR3 coding sequence is TGTGCCAGCAGGCCGACAGACGTTGACGAGCAGTACTTC.

The V call is TRBV12-3 or TRBV12-4, the J call TRBJ2-2; 9 bases fit TRBD2. This CDR3 has 15 amino acids. Trimming at V came to 7 bases and at J to 4 bases, leaving 7 bases not matched to a gene. The CDR3 sequence: CASTVSGRGTGELFF. The CDR3 DNA reads TGTGCCAGCACCGTTAGCGGGAGAGGCACCGGGGAGCTGTTTTTT.

This clonotype was observed a few times. The chain recombines TRBV20-1 with TRBJ2-5, with D maybe TRBD1 (6 bases). Germline CDR1 is DFQATT and CDR2 is SNEGSKA (reference sequence). Trimming removed 7 bases from V and 1 base from J, with 19 bases in between. This CDR3 comprises 15 residues. The CDR3 reads CSGIRDTGVQETQYF. In nucleotides, the CDR3 is TGCAGTGGAATCCGGGACACTGGGGTCCAAGAGACCCAGTACTTC.

The chain has TRBV7-9 and TRBJ1-1; 9 nucleotides align to TRBD1. Per the germline V gene, CDR1 is SEHNR and CDR2 is FQNEAQ (reference sequence). J lost 0 bases, V lost 1 base, and 3 bases had no gene match. CDR3 length equals 16 residues. The chain's CDR3 is CASSLGDRALNTEAFF. The CDR3 nucleotides read TGTGCCAGCAGCTTAGGGGACAGGGCACTGAACACTGAAGCTTTCTTT.

This chain uses TRBV14 with TRBJ2-5; no clear D gene. Germline V gene sequence: CDR1 SGHDN, CDR2 FVKESK. This CDR3 spans 14 amino acids. Trimming removed 4 bases at V and 2 bases at J, with 11 bases between. DNA of the CDR3: TGTGCCAGCAGCCCCTATCTAGAGCAAGAGACCCAGTACTTC. Residues: CASSPYLEQETQYF.

There are a few counts of this clonotype. The gene calls are TRBV5-1 and TRBJ1-1; D gene uncertain. Trimming stripped 0 bases from V and 1 base from J, with 10 bases between. The CDR3 spans 15 residues. The germline CDR1 and CDR2 sequences are SGHRS and YFSETQ. CDR3 amino acids: CASSLVAWANTEAFF. The CDR3 coding sequence is TGCGCCAGCAGCTTGGTCGCCTGGGCGAACACTGAAGCTTTCTTT.

This clonotype has a handful of counts. V is TRBV24-1 and J is TRBJ2-7; 8 bases agree with TRBD2. The V segment lost 5 bases and the J segment 2 bases; nucleotides outside the gene matches: 7. Germline V gene data show CDR1 as KGHDR and CDR2 as SFDVKD. The length of the CDR3 is 15 residues. The CDR3 nucleotides read TGTGCCACCAGTGCCCTTAGCGGGACGACCTACGAGCAGTACTTC. Its protein product is CATSALSGTTYEQYF.

V is TRBV7-2 and J is TRBJ2-3; possible D gene TRBD1, 6 bases. The germline V gene encodes CDR1 SGHTA and CDR2 FQGNSA. The CDR3 totals 18 residues. V was trimmed by 2 bases and J by 0 bases, leaving 18 bases between them. The CDR3 here is CASSLQTGLSPSTDTQYF. The CDR3 DNA reads as TGTGCCAGCAGCTTACAGACAGGACTCTCACCTAGCACAGATACGCAGTATTTT.

This clonotype was counted between two and nine times. The chain carries TRBV3-1 and TRBJ1-1, with TRBD1 matching 9 bases. Unmatched junction bases numbered 9, after V lost 3 bases and J lost 1 base. This CDR3 has 17 residues. Germline V gene sequence: CDR1 LGHDT, CDR2 YNNKEL (reference sequence). CDR3 bases: TGTGCCAGCAGCCACCCGGGACAGGGAGGGGGGAACACTGAAGCTTTCTTT. It yields the protein CASSHPGQGGGNTEAFF.

This clonotype was seen more than once but under ten times. This chain connects TRBV29-1 to TRBJ2-6; no definite D call. The germline CDR1 and CDR2 sequences are SQVTM and ANQGSEA. This CDR3 spans 14 amino acids. The V end was cut by 3 bases, the J end by 0 bases, with 6 bases between. CDR3 loop: CSVDGDSGANVLTF. Written as DNA, the CDR3 is TGCAGCGTTGACGGTGACTCTGGGGCCAACGTCCTGACTTTC.

This clonotype was found a few times. This chain connects TRBV6-6 to TRBJ1-2; D is possibly TRBD1 (5 bases). The germline V gene has CDR1 MNHNY and CDR2 SVGAGI (reference sequence). This CDR3 has 13 amino acids. The V gene lost 2 bases and the J gene lost 8 bases, with 12 bases spanning the gap. CDR3 nucleotides: TGTGCCAGCAGTTACGAGGGACCCGGAGGCTACACCTTC. It yields the protein CASSYEGPGGYTF.

This clonotype was seen only a few times. The chain employs TRBV7-8 and TRBJ1-1; D is perhaps TRBD1 (5 bases). There are 13 residues in the CDR3. Looked up from germline, CDR1 is SGHVS and CDR2 is FQNEAQ. V was trimmed by 8 bases and J by 11 bases, leaving 21 bases between them. The CDR3 DNA is TGTGCCAGCTTCGAGTCGGGCTACGGGGGGGCTTTCTTT. This codes for CASFESGYGGAFF.

This clonotype has more than one count but fewer than ten. The chain couples TRBV20-1 to TRBJ2-7; D assignment may be TRBD1 or TRBD2 (5 bases each). CDR3 length equals 11 residues. In germline, CDR1 is DFQATT, CDR2 SNEGSKA (reference sequence). The V end lost 3 bases, the J end lost 5 bases, and 8 bases lay between the germline ends. As DNA, the CDR3 is TGCAGTGCTAGTGGGGGTCACGAGCAGTACTTC. Amino acid sequence: CSASGGHEQYF.

This clonotype was detected only a few times. The chain is built from TRBV29-1 and TRBJ2-7, with D perhaps matching TRBD2 (5 bases). The CDR3 covers 15 residues. V shed 1 base and J shed 3 bases, with 16 bases lying between them. CDR1 and CDR2 from the germline V gene are SQVTM and ANQGSEA. This CDR3 reads CSVEGGSQTFYEQYF. DNA of the CDR3: TGCAGCGTTGAAGGAGGGAGCCAAACTTTCTACGAGCAGTACTTC.

The V gene is TRBV2, the J gene TRBJ1-2; 7 bases align to TRBD1. The CDR3 totals 13 residues. After removal of 2 bases from V and 7 bases from J, the junction contained 4 bases not matched to a gene. The germline gives CDR1 SNHLY, CDR2 FYNNEI. The CDR3 sequence is CASSEKQGSGYTF. As DNA, the CDR3 is TGTGCCAGCAGTGAAAAACAGGGGTCTGGCTACACCTTC.

This clonotype was counted a few times. The chain couples TRBV5-1 to TRBJ2-7, with 7 positions matching TRBD2. Germline CDR1 is SGHRS and CDR2 is YFSETQ. The CDR3 is 13 amino acids. J was trimmed by 5 bases and V by 4 bases; bases with no gene match: 6. The CDR3 sequence is CASSPGRANEQYF. DNA of the CDR3: TGCGCCAGCAGCCCTGGGAGGGCGAACGAGCAGTACTTC.

The J gene is TRBJ2-1, the V gene TRBV11-2, with 12 bases that match TRBD2. Germline V gives CDR1 SGHAT, CDR2 FQNNGV. The CDR3 has 15 residues. After removal of 1 base from V and 11 bases from J, the junction contained 6 bases not matched to a gene. CDR3 in amino acids: CASSLGLAGGWKQFF. In nucleotides, the CDR3 is TGTGCCAGCAGCTTAGGGCTAGCGGGAGGGTGGAAGCAGTTCTTC.

J is TRBJ2-7 and V is TRBV5-6, with 9 bases fitting TRBD1. Losses at the gene ends were 3 bases for V and 8 bases for J; bases not matched to a gene: 9. CDR1 and CDR2 (germline): SGHDT, YYEEEE. This CDR3 has 14 amino acids. The CDR3 DNA is TGTGCCAGCAGCTCCGGGACAGGGTGGAATAAGCAGTACTTC. The encoded protein is CASSSGTGWNKQYF. Looking up the rest from reference TRBV5-6 and TRBJ2-7 gives the full variable domain: DAGVTQSPTHLIKTRGQQVTLRCSPKSGHDTVSWYQQALGQGPQFIFQYYEEEERQRGNFPDRFSGHQFPNYSSELNVNALLLGDSALYLCASSSGTGWNKQYFGPGTRLTVT.

This clonotype was found a few times. The CDR3 spells CASSQPDRSINQPQHF. The CDR3 coding sequence is TGCGCCAGCAGTCAACCGGACAGGTCCATCAATCAGCCCCAGCATTTT. The rearrangement joins TRBV23-1 to TRBJ1-5, with 7 positions matching TRBD1. TRBV23-1 is treated as an ORF (open reading frame) with a function not yet certain. V gave up 2 bases and J gave up 3 bases; unmatched junction bases: 7. The CDR3 consists of 16 residues.

This clonotype was counted between two and nine times. V and J are TRBV7-8 and TRBJ1-2; 8 positions agree with TRBD1. Trimming took 4 bases from V and 7 from J; bases not matched to a gene: 8. The CDR3 is made up of 14 amino acids. CDR1 and CDR2 from the germline V gene are SGHVS and FQNEAQ. Here the CDR3 reads CASSSRTGRSGYTF. The CDR3 region has the DNA TGTGCCAGCAGCTCCCGGACAGGGCGCAGTGGCTACACCTTC.